Listed below are T cell receptor beta chains from one sample, sequenced in a study of blood T cell repertoires in COVID-19. Some clones are missing from TCRdb's copy, which holds only in-frame ones; the method was immunoSEQ multiplex PCR. This table has a few hundred thousand clones, around 83% appearing once. Sequences were obtained from peripheral blood. These receptors all come from a woman between 50 and 59 years old with acute or convalescent COVID-19. CDR3s include the opening cysteine and the closing phenylalanine or tryptophan. Fields, in order: J gene, V gene, clone size, D gene, CDR3 protein, CDR3 DNA. The D gene is left open where the match is weak. Clone size is shown for a subset of rows, as once, few, many or a class of expanded clone.

>TRBJ2-7|TRBV28|-|TRBD1
CASSFRGTGGEYF
TGTGCCAGCAGCTTCCGCGGGACAGGGGGCGAGTACTTC
>TRBJ2-7|TRBV7-2|-|TRBD1
CASSLVGQASSYEQYF
TGTGCCAGCAGCTTAGTAGGACAGGCGAGCTCCTACGAGCAGTACTTC
>TRBJ1-2|TRBV27|-|TRBD1
CASSGDSVYGYTF
TGTGCCAGCAGCGGGGACAGTGTTTATGGCTACACCTTC
>TRBJ2-2|TRBV28|-|-
CASSLSGHNTGELFF
TGTGCCAGCAGTTTATCCGGACACAACACCGGGGAGCTGTTTTTT
>TRBJ1-2|TRBV7-8|-|-
CASSSGRLYGYTF
TGTGCCAGCAGCTCCGGCAGGCTATATGGCTACACCTTC
>TRBJ1-1|TRBV5-1|-|TRBD1
CASSEFGQGVNMNTEAFF
TGCGCCAGCAGCGAATTTGGACAGGGGGTGAACATGAACACTGAAGCTTTCTTT
>TRBJ2-1|TRBV5-6|-|-
CASSLASGEQFF
TGTGCCAGCAGCTTGGCCTCGGGTGAGCAGTTCTTC
>TRBJ1-3|TRBV19|-|TRBD1
CASSALTGRHTIYF
TGTGCCAGTAGCGCCCTGACAGGGCGGCACACCATATATTTT
>TRBJ1-6|TRBV4-2|-|-
CASSQQGDLSPLHF
TGTGCCAGCAGCCAACAGGGCGATCTTTCACCCCTCCACTTT
>TRBJ1-1|TRBV6-1|-|-
CASSEVPPPDSPEAFF
TGTGCCAGCAGTGAGGTGCCACCCCCGGACAGCCCTGAAGCTTTCTTT
>TRBJ2-5|TRBV28|few|TRBD2
CASSLTGGLAGRETQYF
TGTGCCAGCAGTTTAACGGGGGGATTAGCGGGAAGAGAGACCCAGTACTTC
>TRBJ1-4|TRBV6-5|-|TRBD1
CASRTGGGTNEKLFF
TGTGCCAGCCGGACAGGGGGAGGGACTAATGAAAAACTGTTTTTT
>TRBJ2-2|TRBV2|once|-
CASSERGWDTGELFF
TGTGCCAGCAGTGAAAGGGGCTGGGACACCGGGGAGCTGTTTTTT
>TRBJ2-4|TRBV19|-|TRBD1
CASTGDTSAKNIQYF
TGTGCCAGCACAGGGGATACTTCGGCCAAAAACATTCAGTACTTC
>TRBJ1-2|TRBV5-6|-|TRBD1
CASSFDRGSYGYTF
TGTGCCAGCAGCTTCGACAGGGGAAGCTATGGCTACACCTTC
>TRBJ1-5|TRBV7-2|-|TRBD1
CASSSDRLQPQHF
TGTGCCAGCAGCTCGGACAGGCTCCAGCCCCAGCATTTT
>TRBJ1-1|TRBV5-4|-|TRBD1
CASSRTGTGGLEAFF
TGTGCCAGCAGTAGAACCGGGACAGGGGGTCTTGAAGCTTTCTTT
>TRBJ2-1|TRBV7-2|-|-
CASSRSFEQFF
TGTGCCAGCAGCCGGAGCTTTGAGCAGTTCTTC
>TRBJ1-1|TRBV20-1|-|TRBD1
CSASRGPSNTEAFF
TGCAGTGCTAGTAGGGGGCCTTCGAACACTGAAGCTTTCTTT
>TRBJ1-5|TRBV2|once|TRBD1
CASSQLRDRASNQPQHF
TGTGCCAGCAGTCAACTCCGGGACAGGGCTAGCAATCAGCCCCAGCATTTT
>TRBJ2-1|TRBV28|once|-
CASVARGYNEQFF
TGTGCCAGCGTAGCCAGGGGCTACAATGAGCAGTTCTTC
>TRBJ2-5|TRBV28|-|-
CASSGRDTIQETQYF
TGTGCCAGCAGTGGCCGGGACACGATACAAGAGACCCAGTACTTC
>TRBJ1-1|TRBV18|-|-
CASSPLRGAENTEAFF
TGTGCCAGCTCACCGCTGCGGGGGGCTGAGAACACTGAAGCTTTCTTT
>TRBJ2-5|TRBV13|-|TRBD2
CASSWGLAGGETQYF
TGTGCCAGCAGTTGGGGACTAGCGGGGGGGGAGACCCAGTACTTC
>TRBJ2-7|TRBV27|-|-
CASRPFRGGEQYF
TGTGCCAGCAGGCCATTCAGGGGTGGGGAGCAGTACTTC
>TRBJ1-6|TRBV2|-|-
CASSEPWTPNSPLHF
TGTGCCAGCAGTGAACCCTGGACACCAAATTCACCCCTCCACTTT
>TRBJ2-3|TRBV18|once|TRBD2
CASSRSSGRETDTQYF
TGTGCCAGCTCCCGATCTAGCGGGAGGGAGACAGATACGCAGTATTTT
>TRBJ2-7|TRBV5-1|-|TRBD1
CASRTRDSLSYEQYF
TGCGCCAGCAGGACCCGGGACAGCCTCTCCTACGAGCAGTACTTC
>TRBJ1-5|TRBV19|-|-
CASRTGGQPQHF
TGTGCCAGCAGGACGGGGGGTCAGCCCCAGCATTTT
>TRBJ1-2|TRBV6-5|-|-
CASSYSPTNYGYTF
TGTGCCAGCAGTTACTCCCCCACTAACTATGGCTACACCTTC
>TRBJ2-1|TRBV13|-|-
CASSLDLGANTYNEQFF
TGTGCCAGCAGCTTAGATCTGGGGGCGAATACCTACAATGAGCAGTTCTTC
>TRBJ1-4|TRBV19|once|-
CASSTGTGNNEKLFF
TGTGCCAGTAGTACCGGCACAGGGAATAATGAAAAACTGTTTTTT
>TRBJ1-6|TRBV27|once|-
CASSEVYYNSPLHF
TGTGCCAGCAGTGAGGTTTACTATAATTCACCCCTCCACTTT
>TRBJ2-7|TRBV5-1|-|TRBD1
CASTRTGTTYEQYF
TGCGCCAGCACTCGGACAGGGACCACCTACGAGCAGTACTTC
>TRBJ1-1|TRBV15|-|-
CATSRRTEGTEAFF
TGTGCCACCAGCAGGCGGACAGAAGGCACTGAAGCTTTCTTT
>TRBJ1-4|TRBV4-3|once|-
CASSLRASFPREKLFF
TGCGCCAGCAGCCTTCGTGCTAGTTTCCCGCGGGAAAAACTGTTTTTT
>TRBJ1-1|TRBV10-3|-|-
CAIRGATSEKAFF
TGTGCCATCAGGGGGGCCACCTCAGAAAAAGCTTTCTTT
>TRBJ1-3|TRBV5-1|-|TRBD1
CASSGGGQENTIYF
TGCGCCAGCAGCGGTGGGGGACAGGAAAACACCATATATTTT
>TRBJ2-3|TRBV5-1|-|TRBD2
CASSWRLAGEADTQYF
TGCGCCAGCAGCTGGAGACTAGCGGGAGAGGCAGATACGCAGTATTTT
>TRBJ1-2|TRBV5-1|-|-
CASSLESGVPGYTF
TGCGCCAGCAGCCTGGAAAGCGGAGTCCCTGGCTACACCTTC
>TRBJ2-3|TRBV5-6|-|TRBD1
CASSWGQGARTQYF
TGTGCCAGCAGCTGGGGTCAGGGGGCGCGTACGCAGTATTTT
>TRBJ2-7|TRBV27|-|-
CASSPRYEQYF
TGTGCCAGCAGTCCTCGGTACGAGCAGTACTTC
>TRBJ1-1|TRBV29-1|once|-
CSVYIKQGRDTEAFF
TGCAGCGTCTACATTAAACAGGGCCGGGACACTGAAGCTTTCTTT
>TRBJ2-1|TRBV24-1|-|TRBD2
CATSDVGRTGLAYNEQFF
TGTGCCACCAGTGATGTTGGACGGACGGGACTAGCATACAATGAGCAGTTCTTC
>TRBJ2-3|TRBV19|-|-
CASSWEADTQYF
TGTGCCAGTAGTTGGGAGGCAGATACGCAGTATTTT
>TRBJ1-1|TRBV12-3/TRBV12-4|-|-
CASSLWRKEAFF
TGTGCCAGCAGTTTGTGGCGGAAAGAAGCTTTCTTT
>TRBJ2-3|TRBV19|-|TRBD2
CASSSSGADTDTQYF
TGTGCCAGTAGTAGCAGCGGGGCCGACACAGATACGCAGTATTTT
>TRBJ2-2|TRBV7-8|-|TRBD2
CASSLLIAGVNTGELFF
TGTGCCAGCTCCCTATTAATAGCGGGAGTGAACACCGGGGAGCTGTTTTTT
>TRBJ2-2|TRBV18|-|-
CASSPNWTPNTGELFF
TGTGCCAGCTCACCAAATTGGACACCGAACACCGGGGAGCTGTTTTTT
>TRBJ2-3|TRBV6-5|-|-
CAVSAAGTDTQYF
TGTGCCGTGTCGGCGGCGGGCACAGATACGCAGTATTTT
>TRBJ2-3|TRBV7-2|-|TRBD2
CASSLATSGVADTQYF
TGTGCCAGCAGCTTAGCGACTAGCGGGGTGGCAGATACGCAGTATTTT
>TRBJ1-1|TRBV2|-|TRBD1
CASSEGRGRDFNTEAFF
TGTGCCAGCAGTGAAGGCAGGGGGCGGGATTTTAACACTGAAGCTTTCTTT